The 22 T cell receptor beta chains listed next were all sequenced from one sample in a study of T cell changes during pregnancy in multiple sclerosis. This table comes from immunoSEQ multiplex PCR, and its TCRdb copy is limited to in-frame clones, with some not included. The sample lists tens of thousands of clones, 90% to 95% occurring once. The specimen was peripheral blood, collected in the third trimester of pregnancy. The receptors derive from a female donor in good health, enrolled as a control in a pregnancy study.

The chain is built from TRBV9 and TRBJ2-7, with 8 nucleotides matching TRBD2. Germline V gene sequence: CDR1 SGDLS, CDR2 YYNGEE. Losses at the gene ends were 3 bases for V and 5 bases for J; bases not matched to a gene: 7. The CDR3 totals 14 residues. This CDR3 is CASSERGLGDEQYF. Written as DNA, the CDR3 is TGTGCCAGCAGCGAGCGGGGGCTAGGTGACGAGCAGTACTTC.

The V and J genes are TRBV10-2 and TRBJ2-1; tentative D call: TRBD1 (6 bases). Germline lookup yields CDR1 WSHSY and CDR2 SAAADI. The V end was cut by 2 bases, the J end by 0 bases, with 11 bases between. The CDR3 is 16 amino acids. CDR3 sequence (DNA): TGCGCCAGCAGTGAGACAGGGCCTTACTCCTACAATGAGCAGTTCTTC. It is translated as CASSETGPYSYNEQFF.

This chain uses TRBV29-1 with TRBJ2-7; a possible D gene is TRBD2 (6 bases). Germline V CDR1 and CDR2: SQVTM, ANQGSEA. The V end lost 4 bases, the J end lost 2 bases, and 9 bases lay between the germline ends. The CDR3 loop spans 12 amino acids. For the CDR3, the DNA is TGCAGCGTTGGCGGGGAGACCTACGAGCAGTACTTC. It is translated as CSVGGETYEQYF.

V and J are TRBV7-9 and TRBJ1-2; D is unresolved. The CDR3 length is 15 residues. The V gene lost 3 bases and the J gene lost 4 bases, with 15 bases spanning the gap. Germline V lookup: CDR1 SEHNR, CDR2 FQNEAQ (reference sequence). CDR3 DNA sequence: TGTGCCAGCAGCTTGAAAGAGGGAGACCCCTATGGCTACACCTTC. Encoded protein: CASSLKEGDPYGYTF.

V gene TRBV10-3 combines with J gene TRBJ1-1; perhaps TRBD1 as D (5 bases). Germline assignment: CDR1 ENHRY and CDR2 SYGVKD. The CDR3 has 12 residues. V was shortened by 8 bases and J by 3 bases, with 10 bases between the two germline ends. As DNA, the CDR3 is TGTGCCATCGGGAGGGGAGACACTGAAGCTTTCTTT. The encoded protein is CAIGRGDTEAFF.

V is TRBV2 and J is TRBJ2-5; 16 nucleotides align to TRBD2. This CDR3 has 16 amino acids. The trim removed 6 bases at V and 5 bases at J, leaving 6 bases unmatched. Germline CDR1 and CDR2: SNHLY and FYNNEI. This CDR3 reads CASSGTSGGAGETQYF. The CDR3, as DNA: TGTGCCAGCAGCGGGACTAGCGGGGGGGCCGGTGAGACCCAGTACTTC.

The V and J genes are TRBV20-1 and TRBJ2-7; D call uncertain. Germline assignment: CDR1 DFQATT and CDR2 SNEGSKA (reference sequence). V gave up 6 bases and J gave up 7 bases, with 13 bases separating them. This CDR3 contains 11 residues. CDR3 residues: CSADARWEQYF. The CDR3 DNA reads as TGCAGTGCCGATGCACGGTGGGAGCAGTACTTC.

This clone was seen once. This chain uses TRBV7-8 with TRBJ2-5, with 14 nucleotides matching TRBD2. Trimming cost V 5 bases and J 5 bases; bases outside gene matches: 7. CDR1 and CDR2 (germline): SGHVS, FQNEAQ. The CDR3 length is 16 residues. The CDR3 protein is CASSGRLAGGPETQYF. The CDR3 region has the DNA TGTGCCAGCAGCGGCAGACTAGCGGGAGGGCCTGAGACCCAGTACTTC.

The rearrangement links TRBV19 to TRBJ2-7; 9 bases are a match to TRBD1. This CDR3 region has 15 residues. Germline assignment: CDR1 LNHDA and CDR2 SQIVND (reference sequence). V was clipped by 3 bases and J by 3 bases; unmatched bases: 6. The CDR3 sequence: CASSMGTGLVYEQYF. CDR3 nucleotide sequence: TGTGCCAGTAGTATGGGGACAGGGCTGGTCTACGAGCAGTACTTC.

V gene TRBV4-2 combines with J gene TRBJ2-7; TRBD1 is a possible D gene (6 bases). Trimming left V 0 bases short and J 6 bases short, with 15 bases between. Per germline, CDR1 LGHNA and CDR2 YNFKEQ. The CDR3 extends over 15 amino acids. As DNA, the CDR3 is TGTGCCAGCAGCCAAGAGCAAGGGGGTTCTGGCGAGCAGTACTTC. Translated: CASSQEQGGSGEQYF.

In the case of this clone: The same CDR3 also results from other DNA sequences found in this sample. The J gene is TRBJ1-2, the V gene TRBV29-1; D call uncertain. CDR1 is SQVTM and CDR2 is ANQGSEA in the germline V gene. The CDR3 runs to 15 residues. The V gene lost 0 bases and the J gene lost 3 bases, with 14 bases spanning the gap. The CDR3 protein is CSVEEAPSGDYGYTF. The CDR3, as DNA: TGCAGCGTTGAAGAAGCCCCTAGCGGGGACTATGGCTACACCTTC.

The chain couples TRBV10-3 to TRBJ2-3; TRBD2 agrees at 12 bases. The CDR3 is 15 residues long. Germline-derived CDR1 and CDR2 are ENHRY and SYGVKD. V gave up 3 bases and J gave up 8 bases; unmatched junction bases: 6. This CDR3 is CAISDLAGGSGTQYF. The CDR3 DNA is TGTGCCATCAGTGACCTAGCGGGGGGGTCGGGTACGCAGTATTTT.

V and J are TRBV2 and TRBJ2-2; 10 bases agree with TRBD2. V gave up 10 bases and J gave up 4 bases; unmatched junction bases: 12. This CDR3 spans 16 amino acids. CDR1 SNHLY and CDR2 FYNNEI come from the germline V gene. The CDR3 loop reads CATSLRSGRGTGELFF. The CDR3 coding sequence is TGTGCCACCTCGCTGCGGAGCGGGAGGGGCACCGGGGAGCTGTTTTTT.

This chain links TRBV6-5 with TRBJ1-3; 8 bases are a match to TRBD1. V lost 3 bases to trimming and J lost 2 bases; unmatched junction nucleotides: 6. This CDR3 has 16 residues. Germline CDR1 is MNHEY and CDR2 is SVGAGI. This CDR3 reads CASSYMTGEAGNTIYF. The CDR3 DNA reads as TGTGCCAGCAGTTATATGACAGGGGAGGCTGGAAACACCATATATTTT.

V and J are TRBV19 and TRBJ2-2, with 13 bases matching TRBD2. The ends lost 8 bases at V and 6 bases at J; junction bases unmatched: 6. Looked up from germline, CDR1 is LNHDA and CDR2 is SQIVND (reference sequence). This CDR3 has 15 residues. CDR3 sequence (DNA): TGTGCCAGTGGACTAGCGGGAGAGGTCCCCGGGGAGCTGTTTTTT. Protein: CASGLAGEVPGELFF.

This chain joins TRBV6-1 and TRBJ2-7; 9 bases are a match to TRBD1. The CDR3 extends over 13 amino acids. The germline V gene encodes CDR1 MNHNS and CDR2 SASEGT. With 4 bases clipped from V and 6 bases from J, the junction kept 4 bases outside the gene matches. The CDR3 protein is CASSATGGGEQYF. In DNA, the CDR3 is TGTGCCAGCAGTGCGACAGGGGGAGGCGAGCAGTACTTC.

The V and J genes are TRBV4-1 and TRBJ1-2; D ambiguous. The CDR3 is 14 residues long. The V and J ends lost 1 base and 4 bases respectively, with 10 bases between them. Germline CDR1 MGHRA, CDR2 YSYEKL. The CDR3 DNA is TGCGCCAGCAGCCAAGTTTATCTTAGCTATGGCTACACCTTC. Its protein product is CASSQVYLSYGYTF.

This chain connects TRBV29-1 to TRBJ2-1, with D uncertain. The CDR3 loop spans 11 amino acids. The germline gives CDR1 SQVTM, CDR2 ANQGSEA. V lost 4 bases and J lost 7, with 8 bases in between. The CDR3 region has the DNA TGCAGCGTTGCGCGTCGGAATGAGCAGTTCTTC. Its translation is CSVARRNEQFF.

This clone was observed once. This chain joins TRBV27 and TRBJ2-7; D is possibly TRBD2 (5 bases). Trimming shortened V by 5 bases and J by 4 bases, and 6 bases separated the two germline ends. Germline V gene data show CDR1 as MNHEY and CDR2 as SMNVEV (reference sequence). The CDR3 spans 11 residues. The chain's CDR3 is CASSPGYEQYF. The CDR3 DNA sequence: TGTGCCAGCAGTCCGGGGTACGAGCAGTACTTC.

The V and J genes are TRBV29-1 and TRBJ2-1; 13 positions agree with TRBD2. V shed 2 bases, J shed 10 bases, and the junction held 8 bases outside the gene matches. CDR3 length: 15 amino acids. The germline V gene has CDR1 SQVTM and CDR2 ANQGSEA. CDR3 protein: CSVELTSGRAREQFF. The CDR3 DNA follows: TGCAGCGTTGAACTTACTAGCGGGAGGGCAAGGGAGCAGTTCTTC.

The CDR3 spells CASSLAGQGSYGYTF. CDR3 coding DNA: TGTGCCAGCAGCTTAGCCGGACAGGGGAGCTATGGCTACACCTTC. The rearrangement joins TRBV7-9 to TRBJ1-2, with 9 bases matching TRBD1. This CDR3 comprises 15 residues. Germline loops: CDR1 SEHNR, CDR2 FQNEAQ (reference sequence). V shed 0 bases, J shed 4 bases, and the junction held 3 bases outside the gene matches. Full variable domain (remainder filled in from reference TRBV7-9 and TRBJ1-2): DTGVSQNPRHKITKRGQNVTFRCDPISEHNRLYWYRQTLGQGPEFLTYFQNEAQLEKSRLLSDRFSAERPKGSFSTLEIQRTEQGDSAMYLCASSLAGQGSYGYTFGSGTRLTVV.

V usage is TRBV9 and J usage is TRBJ1-2; no clear D gene. The CDR3 contains 13 residues. Trimming pared 4 bases from V and 0 bases from J, leaving 7 bases between. Germline V CDR1 and CDR2: SGDLS, YYNGEE. CDR3 coding DNA: TGTGCCAGCAGCTTAGGAGCTAACTATGGCTACACCTTC. It specifies CASSLGANYGYTF.